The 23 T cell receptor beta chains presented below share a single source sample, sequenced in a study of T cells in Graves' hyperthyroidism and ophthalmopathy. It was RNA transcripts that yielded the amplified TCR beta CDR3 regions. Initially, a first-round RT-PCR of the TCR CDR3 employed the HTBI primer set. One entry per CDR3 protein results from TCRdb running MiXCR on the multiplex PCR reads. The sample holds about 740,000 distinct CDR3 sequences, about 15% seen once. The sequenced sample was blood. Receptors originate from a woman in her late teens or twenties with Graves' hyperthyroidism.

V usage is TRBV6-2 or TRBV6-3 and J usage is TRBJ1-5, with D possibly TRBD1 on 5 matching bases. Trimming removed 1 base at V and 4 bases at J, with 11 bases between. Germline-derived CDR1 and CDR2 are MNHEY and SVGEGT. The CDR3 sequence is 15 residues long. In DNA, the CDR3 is TGTGCCAGCAGTTACTACGGTCAGGGAAATCAGCCCCAGCATTTT. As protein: CASSYYGQGNQPQHF.

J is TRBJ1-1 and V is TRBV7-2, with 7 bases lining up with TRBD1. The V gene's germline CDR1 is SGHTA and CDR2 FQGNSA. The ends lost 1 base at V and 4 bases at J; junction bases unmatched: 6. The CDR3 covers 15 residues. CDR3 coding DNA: TGTGCCAGCAGCTTAGACCAGGGGGGCGTCACTGAAGCTTTCTTT. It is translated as CASSLDQGGVTEAFF.

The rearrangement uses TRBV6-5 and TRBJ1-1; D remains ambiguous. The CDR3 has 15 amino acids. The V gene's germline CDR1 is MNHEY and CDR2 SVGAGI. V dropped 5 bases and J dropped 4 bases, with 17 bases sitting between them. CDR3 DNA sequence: TGTGCCAGCAGTCCCTCGGGATCTAGCGGCACTGAAGCTTTCTTT. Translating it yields CASSPSGSSGTEAFF.

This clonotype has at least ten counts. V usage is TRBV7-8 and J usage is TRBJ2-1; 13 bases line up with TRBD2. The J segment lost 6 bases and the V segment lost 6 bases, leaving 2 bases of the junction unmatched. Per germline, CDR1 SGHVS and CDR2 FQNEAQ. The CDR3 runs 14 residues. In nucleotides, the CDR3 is TGTGCCAGCAGACGGACTAGCGGGAGCAATGAGCAGTTCTTC. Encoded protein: CASRRTSGSNEQFF.

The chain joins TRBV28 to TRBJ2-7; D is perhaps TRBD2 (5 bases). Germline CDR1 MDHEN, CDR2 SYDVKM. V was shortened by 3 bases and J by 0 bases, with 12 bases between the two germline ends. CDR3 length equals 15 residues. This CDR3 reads CASSFKRTHSYEQYF. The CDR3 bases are TGTGCCAGCAGTTTCAAGCGGACCCACTCCTACGAGCAGTACTTC.

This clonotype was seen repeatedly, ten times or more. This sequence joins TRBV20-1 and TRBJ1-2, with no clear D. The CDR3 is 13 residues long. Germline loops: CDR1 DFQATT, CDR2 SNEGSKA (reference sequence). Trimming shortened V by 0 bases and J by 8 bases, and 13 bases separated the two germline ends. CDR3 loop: CSARDARRFGYTF. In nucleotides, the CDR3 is TGCAGTGCTAGAGATGCCAGGAGGTTCGGCTACACCTTC.

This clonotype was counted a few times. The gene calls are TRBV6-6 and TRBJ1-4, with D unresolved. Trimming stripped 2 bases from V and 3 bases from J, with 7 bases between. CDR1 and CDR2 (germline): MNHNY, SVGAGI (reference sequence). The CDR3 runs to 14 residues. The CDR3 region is CASSYNGANEKLFF. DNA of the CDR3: TGTGCCAGCAGTTACAACGGGGCTAATGAAAAACTGTTTTTT.

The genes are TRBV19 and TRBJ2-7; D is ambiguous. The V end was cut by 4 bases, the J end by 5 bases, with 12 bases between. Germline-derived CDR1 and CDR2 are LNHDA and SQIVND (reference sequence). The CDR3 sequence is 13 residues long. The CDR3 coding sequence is TGTGCCAGTAGTAAACAGAGTGGCCACGAGCAGTACTTC. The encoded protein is CASSKQSGHEQYF.

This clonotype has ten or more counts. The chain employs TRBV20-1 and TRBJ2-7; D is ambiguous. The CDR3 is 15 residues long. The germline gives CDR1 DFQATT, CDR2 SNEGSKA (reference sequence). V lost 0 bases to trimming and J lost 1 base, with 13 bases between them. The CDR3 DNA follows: TGCAGTGCTAGAGAGTATGGCGGCAAATCCTACGAGCAGTACTTC. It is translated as CSAREYGGKSYEQYF.

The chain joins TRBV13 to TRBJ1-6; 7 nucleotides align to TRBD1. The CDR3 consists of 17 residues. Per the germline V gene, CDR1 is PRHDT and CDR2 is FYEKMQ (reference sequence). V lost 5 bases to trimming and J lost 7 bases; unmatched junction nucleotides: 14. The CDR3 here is CASSTTGAGGPNSPLHF. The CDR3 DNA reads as TGTGCCAGCAGCACCACAGGGGCCGGGGGCCCAAATTCACCCCTCCACTTT.

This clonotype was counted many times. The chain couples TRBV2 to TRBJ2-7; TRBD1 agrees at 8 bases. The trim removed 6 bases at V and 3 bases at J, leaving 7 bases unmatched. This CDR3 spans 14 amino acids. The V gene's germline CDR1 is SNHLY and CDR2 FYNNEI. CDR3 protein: CASRNQGAGYEQYF. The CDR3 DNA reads TGTGCCAGCAGGAACCAGGGGGCGGGCTACGAGCAGTACTTC.

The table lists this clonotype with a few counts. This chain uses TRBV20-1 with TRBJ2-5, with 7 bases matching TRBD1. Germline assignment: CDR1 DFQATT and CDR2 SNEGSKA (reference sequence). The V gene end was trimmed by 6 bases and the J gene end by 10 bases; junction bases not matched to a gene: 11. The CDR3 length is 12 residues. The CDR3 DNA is TGCAGTGCCCCGAGGGGGCCCGGGAACCAGTACTTC. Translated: CSAPRGPGNQYF.

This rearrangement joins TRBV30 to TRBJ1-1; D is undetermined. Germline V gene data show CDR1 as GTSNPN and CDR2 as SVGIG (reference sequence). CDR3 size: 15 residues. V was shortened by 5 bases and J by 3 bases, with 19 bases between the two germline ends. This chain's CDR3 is CAWANTRRLHTEAFF. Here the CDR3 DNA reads TGTGCCTGGGCGAATACCCGCAGACTACACACTGAAGCTTTCTTT.

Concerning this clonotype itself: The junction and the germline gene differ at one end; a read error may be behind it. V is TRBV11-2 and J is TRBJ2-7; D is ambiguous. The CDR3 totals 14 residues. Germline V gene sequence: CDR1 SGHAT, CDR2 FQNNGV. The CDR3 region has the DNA TGTGCCTGCAGCTTAGATAGGTTGAGTTACGAGCAGTACTTC. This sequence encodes CACSLDRLSYEQYF.

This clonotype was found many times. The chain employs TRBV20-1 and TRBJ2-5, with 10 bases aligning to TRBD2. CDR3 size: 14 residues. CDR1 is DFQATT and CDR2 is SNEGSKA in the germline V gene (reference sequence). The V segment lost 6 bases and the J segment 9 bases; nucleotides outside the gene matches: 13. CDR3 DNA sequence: TGCAGTGCCCCCCCGGCTAGCGGGAGAGGGCCCCAGTACTTC. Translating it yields CSAPPASGRGPQYF.

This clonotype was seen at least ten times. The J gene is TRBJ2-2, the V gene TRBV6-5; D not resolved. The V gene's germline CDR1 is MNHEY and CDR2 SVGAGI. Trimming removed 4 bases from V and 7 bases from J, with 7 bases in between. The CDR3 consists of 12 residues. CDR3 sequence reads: CASSLWGGELFF. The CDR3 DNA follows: TGTGCCAGCAGTTTGTGGGGCGGGGAGCTGTTTTTT.

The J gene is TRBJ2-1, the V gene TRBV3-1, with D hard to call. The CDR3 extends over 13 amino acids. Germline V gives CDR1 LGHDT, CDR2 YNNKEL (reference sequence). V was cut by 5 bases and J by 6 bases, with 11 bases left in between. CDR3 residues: CASSDNEVNEQFF. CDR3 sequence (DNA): TGTGCCAGCAGCGACAATGAGGTCAATGAGCAGTTCTTC.

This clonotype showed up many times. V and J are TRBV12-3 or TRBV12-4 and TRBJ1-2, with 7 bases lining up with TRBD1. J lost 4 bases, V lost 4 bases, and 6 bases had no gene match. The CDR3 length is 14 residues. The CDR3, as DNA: TGTGCCAGCAGTTCCACTTCAGGGGGCTATGGCTACACCTTC. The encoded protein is CASSSTSGGYGYTF.

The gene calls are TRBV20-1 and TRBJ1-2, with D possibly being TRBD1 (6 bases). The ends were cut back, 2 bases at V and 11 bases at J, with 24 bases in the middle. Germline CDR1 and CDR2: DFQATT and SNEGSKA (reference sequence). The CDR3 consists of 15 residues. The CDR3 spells CSARPPGTGHRGYTF. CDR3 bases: TGCAGTGCTAGACCGCCCGGAACGGGACATAGGGGATACACCTTC.

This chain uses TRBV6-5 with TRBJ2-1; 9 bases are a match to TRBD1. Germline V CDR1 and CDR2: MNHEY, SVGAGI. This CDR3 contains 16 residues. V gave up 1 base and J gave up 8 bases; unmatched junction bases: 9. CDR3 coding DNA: TGTGCCAGCAGTTACTTGGCGGGGACAGGGTGGGATGAGCAGTTCTTC. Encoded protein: CASSYLAGTGWDEQFF.

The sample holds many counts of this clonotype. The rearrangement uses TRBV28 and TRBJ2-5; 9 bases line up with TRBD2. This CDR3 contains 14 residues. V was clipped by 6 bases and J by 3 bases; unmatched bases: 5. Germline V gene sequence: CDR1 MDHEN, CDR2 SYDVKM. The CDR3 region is CASSVTSGKETQYF. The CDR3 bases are TGTGCCAGCAGCGTGACTAGCGGAAAAGAGACCCAGTACTTC. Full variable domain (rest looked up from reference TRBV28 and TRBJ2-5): DVKVTQSSRYLVKRTGEKVFLECVQDMDHENMFWYRQDPGLGLRLIYFSYDVKMKEKGDIPEGYSVSREKKERFSLILESASTNQTSMYLCASSVTSGKETQYFGPGTRLLVL.

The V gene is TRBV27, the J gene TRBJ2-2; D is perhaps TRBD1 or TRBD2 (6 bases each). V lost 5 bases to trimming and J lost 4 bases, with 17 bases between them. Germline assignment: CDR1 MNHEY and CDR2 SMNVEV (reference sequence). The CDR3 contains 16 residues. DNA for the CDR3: TGTGCCAGCAGTATCCGGGGGACAAGTTCCACCGGGGAGCTGTTTTTT. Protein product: CASSIRGTSSTGELFF.

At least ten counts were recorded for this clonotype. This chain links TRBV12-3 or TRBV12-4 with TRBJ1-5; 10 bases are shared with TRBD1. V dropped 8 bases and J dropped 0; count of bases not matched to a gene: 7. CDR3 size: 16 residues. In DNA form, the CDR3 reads TGTGCCAGCCGACAGGGGGCTATTTTTAGCAATCAGCCCCAGCATTTT. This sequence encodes CASRQGAIFSNQPQHF.